This TCR beta chain was identified during a study of blood T cells in healthy people across ages (dated by TCRdb to the mid-2010s). The study in broad terms: In model experiments, roughly one uniquely barcoded TCR beta cDNA molecule per two T cells was captured by template switching. Using deep sequencing normalized with unique cDNA molecular identifiers, the study measured how TCR beta repertoire diversity changes with age. Using the same blood draw, the study looked at two additional independent replicas of 1 million unique cDNA reads for two donors, one aged 18 to 30 and the other aged 80 or older. The donors were divided into four age groups: young (average approximately 15 years), middle-aged (almost 40), aged (under 70) and long-lived (more than 75). The full study reports these points: Compared with the aged group, the long-lived group had more naive CD4+ T cells, fewer expanded clones and increased TCR diversity, a pattern suggesting age selection. Since profiling was done on bulk unsorted PBMCs, naive and antigen-experienced compartments could not be conclusively compared. The CMV infection status of donors was not known, potentially confounding age-related changes in expanded clonotypes. Estimates of total diversity from one million sequenced T cells were regarded as lower bounds and underestimates. As age increased, observed TCR beta diversity per million T cells dropped in a roughly linear way, and a significant reduction was already evident by age 40. A strong correlation was found between observed TCR beta diversity and the percentage of naive T cells measured by flow cytometry.

Donors were a few dozen systemically healthy Caucasian individuals from Russia aged roughly 6 to 95 years. Ten milliliters of peripheral blood were drawn from each donor into EDTA-treated Vacutainer tubes. PBMCs were isolated by Ficoll-Paque density-gradient centrifugation, with at least 6 million obtained per sample. Total RNA, at least 6 micrograms per sample, was extracted from PBMCs with Trizol reagent. The percentages of naive CD45RAhigh/CD27high T cells were determined by flow cytometry on a PBMC aliquot from every donor. The germline V gene yields SQVTM for CDR1 and ANQGSEA for CDR2. The CDR3 holds 12 amino acids from the cysteine to the phenylalanine. The retained sequence is limited to the CDR3, 36 bases, with the frame set at the first base. V is clipped by 6 bases and J by 5 bases, and the sequence between their germline boundaries is 13 bases long. This clonotype was recorded a few times. Its antigen is still unknown. The record has no base qualities; no much larger clone is one base away.

The library was built by means of 5' RACE. The sequencer listed for this sample is Illumina HiSeq 2500. A second PCR of roughly 6 to 12 cycles was performed with a sample-barcoded 5' primer and a J-beta primer mix. A unique molecular identifier was introduced onto each TCR beta cDNA molecule by a template-switch 5' adaptor carrying 12 random nucleotides. Each sample yielded at least 2.5 million CDR3-containing paired-end reads. The Mint cDNA synthesis kit, primed by a TRBC-specific oligonucleotide, was used to synthesize first-strand cDNA from all RNA. Following uracil-DNA glycosylase treatment, all cDNA underwent a first 18-cycle PCR with the universal primers M1SS and BC2_uni_R. The original methods were these. For normalization, 1 million high-quality reads were randomly selected from each sample, with every read carrying a distinct molecular identifier. Instead of being binned into consensus sequences, reads that shared molecular identifiers were thrown out. MiTCR, set to a Q25 quality threshold and the strictest error-elimination algorithm, was used for CDR3 identification, clonotype clustering and error correction. A nonparametric unseen species model using Euler transformation provided a lower-bound estimate of total TCR beta diversity. Using fastp trimming at Q25 and MiXCR clonotype assembly, TCRdb reanalyzed the public sequencing data and kept in-frame beta chains. Each CDR3 protein appears once, grouped with its most common genes and DNA. In this record, the V and J calls reflect TCRdb's handling and not the investigators' own analysis. For this sample there are roughly 550,000 distinct CDR3 sequences; 20% to 30% appear just once. Around 10% of the sample lies in the top ten.

The data were also submitted as part of a second study, on T cells of mothers and their children. Looking at the second paper: The donors were nine systemically healthy Caucasian individuals, made up of three mothers and their six children. cDNA synthesis consumed the entire amount of extracted RNA, loaded at approximately 1.6 ug RNA in each 15 ul reaction. In the second PCR, the M1S primer added sample barcodes and 2-4 random nucleotides. More than 9 million TCR beta CDR3 reads were obtained from each mother, and millions of reads were obtained from each child. Thymic selection similarly shapes TCR recombination output in related and unrelated pairs, with minor effect from inherited differences. Normalized repertoire overlap was always found to be slightly, but never significantly, higher in related mother-child pairs than in unrelated mother-child pairs. Persistent microchimeric T cell clones were not detected, at a sensitivity of approximately 100 clones per million clonotypes. The study used deep NGS to compare TCR beta repertoires of mothers and children, seeking features distinguishing related mother-child pairs from unrelated individuals. Mothers averaged roughly 40 +/- 4 years of age and children averaged around 11 +/- 4 years. After adapter ligation was performed with NEBNext reagents, the libraries were sequenced on an Illumina HiSeq 2000 with 100+100 nt paired-end reads. Mother and child libraries were prepared a month apart and sequenced in separate runs to prevent cross-contamination. For each donor, somewhere between about 450,000 and 2,000,000 distinct TCR beta clonotypes were identified. Naive TCR beta clonotypes were estimated from low-frequency clonotypes matched to each donor's FACS-determined naive share, without sorting.

Material: blood. The clonotype comes from a boy aged 5-17 years in good health. The chain was built from TRBV29-1 and TRBJ1-1; the D gene assignment is ambiguous. The CDR3 region reads CSVTEAGTEAFF. The DNA sequence is given as TGCAGCGTAACGGAAGCCGGGACTGAAGCTTTCTTT.